This T cell receptor beta chain originates from a study of identical twins. Study results and limitations: Insertion counts were lower in abundant cord blood beta clonotypes, a trend that memory repertoires did not show.

This clonotype was counted many times. The antigen is not known. TCRdb re-analysed the 5' RACE reads in MiXCR, keeping a single row per CDR3 protein. The table has hundreds of thousands of distinct CDR3 sequences, around 9.7% seen once. There are 16 residues in the CDR3. CDR1 and CDR2 from the germline V gene are MNHEY and SVGAGI. V was pared by 0 bases and J by 5 bases, with 13 bases between. All donors comprised healthy Caucasians. Separately, the same data were catalogued under a study of yellow fever vaccine responses in identical twins.

The V and J genes are TRBV6-5 and TRBJ2-2; the D gene is possibly TRBD2 (6 bases). Sequencing used CD8+ T cells sorted from blood. The sequence was collected from a woman between 18 and 29 years old in good health. This CDR3 reads CASSYSSAGRTGELFF. The CDR3 DNA reads TGTGCCAGCAGTTACTCGTCTGCGGGAAGGACCGGGGAGCTGTTTTTT.